Sequencing of this TCR beta chain was carried out in a study of cytomegalovirus exposure and HLA in healthy donors. TCRdb's copy holds only in-frame clones and misses some; the assay was immunoSEQ multiplex PCR. The table has 150,000 to 180,000 clones, 86% seen once. Germline V gene data show CDR1 as LGHNA and CDR2 as YNFKEQ. There are 17 residues in the CDR3. V was clipped by 4 bases and J by 0 bases, with 16 bases between them. The receptor was derived from a man between 18 and 29 years old in good health and CMV-seropositive. Sequencing used PBMCs. This sequence joins TRBV4-2 and TRBJ2-1, with D perhaps matching TRBD1 (6 bases). Here the CDR3 DNA reads TGTGCCAGCAGCCCGACGCAGGGGCCTTTCTCCTACAATGAGCAGTTCTTC. Translating it yields CASSPTQGPFSYNEQFF.